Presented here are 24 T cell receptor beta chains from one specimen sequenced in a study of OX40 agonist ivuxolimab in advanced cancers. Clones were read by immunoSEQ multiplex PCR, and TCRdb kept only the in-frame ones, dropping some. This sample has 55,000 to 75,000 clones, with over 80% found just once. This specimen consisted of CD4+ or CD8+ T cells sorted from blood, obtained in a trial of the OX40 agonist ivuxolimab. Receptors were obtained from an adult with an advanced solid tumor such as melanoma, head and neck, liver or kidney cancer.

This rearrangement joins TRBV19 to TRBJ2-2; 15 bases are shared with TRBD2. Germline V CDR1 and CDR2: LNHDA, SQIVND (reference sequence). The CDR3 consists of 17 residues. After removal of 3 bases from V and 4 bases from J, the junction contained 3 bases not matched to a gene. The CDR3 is CASSISGLAGGTGELFF. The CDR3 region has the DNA TGTGCCAGTAGTATTTCGGGACTAGCGGGAGGCACCGGGGAGCTGTTTTTT.

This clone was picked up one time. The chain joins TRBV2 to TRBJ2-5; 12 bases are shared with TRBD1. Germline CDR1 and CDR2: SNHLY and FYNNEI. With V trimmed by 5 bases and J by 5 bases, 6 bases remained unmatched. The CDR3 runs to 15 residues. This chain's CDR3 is CASSPGTGGWETQYF. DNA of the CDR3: TGTGCCAGCAGTCCCGGGACAGGGGGCTGGGAGACCCAGTACTTC. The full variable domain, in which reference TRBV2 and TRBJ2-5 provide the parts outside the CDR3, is EPEVTQTPSHQVTQMGQEVILRCVPISNHLYFYWYRQILGQKVEFLVSFYNNEISEKSEIFDDQFSVERPDGSNFTLKIRSTKLEDSAMYFCASSPGTGGWETQYFGPGTRLLVL.

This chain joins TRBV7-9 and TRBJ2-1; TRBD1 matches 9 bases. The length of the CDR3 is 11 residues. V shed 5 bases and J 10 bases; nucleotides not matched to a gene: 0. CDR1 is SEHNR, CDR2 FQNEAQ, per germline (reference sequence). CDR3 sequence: CASSGTGEQFF. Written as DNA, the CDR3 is TGTGCCAGCAGCGGGACAGGGGAGCAGTTCTTC.

The CDR3 DNA reads TGTGCCAGCAGCCCTAGCACAGATACGCAGTATTTT. Its protein is CASSPSTDTQYF. The chain carries TRBV28 and TRBJ2-3; D not certain. Germline V gives CDR1 MDHEN, CDR2 SYDVKM. This CDR3 is built from 12 residues. V was cut by 6 bases and J by 0 bases, with 4 bases left in between.

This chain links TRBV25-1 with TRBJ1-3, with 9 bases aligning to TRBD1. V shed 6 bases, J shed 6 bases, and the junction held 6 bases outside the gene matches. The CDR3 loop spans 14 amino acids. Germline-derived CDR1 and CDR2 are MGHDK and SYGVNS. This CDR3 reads CASSGTGLENTIYF. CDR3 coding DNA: TGTGCCAGCAGCGGGACAGGGTTAGAAAACACCATATATTTT. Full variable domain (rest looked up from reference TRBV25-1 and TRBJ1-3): EADIYQTPRYLVIGTGKKITLECSQTMGHDKMYWYQQDPGMELHLIHYSYGVNSTEKGDLSSESTVSRIRTEHFPLTLESARPSHTSQYLCASSGTGLENTIYFGEGSWLTVV.

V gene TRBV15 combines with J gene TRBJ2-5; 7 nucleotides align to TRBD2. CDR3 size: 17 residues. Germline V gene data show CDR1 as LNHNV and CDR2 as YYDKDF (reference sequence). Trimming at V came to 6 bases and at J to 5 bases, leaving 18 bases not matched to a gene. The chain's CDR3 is CATSPILAGVAGETQYF. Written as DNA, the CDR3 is TGTGCCACCAGTCCCATACTCGCGGGAGTGGCGGGGGAGACCCAGTACTTC.

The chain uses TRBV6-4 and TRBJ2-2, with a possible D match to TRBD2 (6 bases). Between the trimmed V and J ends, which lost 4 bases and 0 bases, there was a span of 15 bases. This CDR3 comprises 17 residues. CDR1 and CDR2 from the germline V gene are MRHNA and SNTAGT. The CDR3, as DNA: TGTGCCAGCAGTGTGGCCGAGGGAGGCGCGAACACCGGGGAGCTGTTTTTT. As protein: CASSVAEGGANTGELFF.

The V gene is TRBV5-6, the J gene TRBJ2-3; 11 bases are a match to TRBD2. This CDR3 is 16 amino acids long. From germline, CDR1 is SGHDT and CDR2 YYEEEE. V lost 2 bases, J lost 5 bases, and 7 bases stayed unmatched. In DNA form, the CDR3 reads TGTGCCAGCAGCTTTTCCGTAGCGGGAGGGGAAGATACGCAGTATTTT. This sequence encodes CASSFSVAGGEDTQYF.

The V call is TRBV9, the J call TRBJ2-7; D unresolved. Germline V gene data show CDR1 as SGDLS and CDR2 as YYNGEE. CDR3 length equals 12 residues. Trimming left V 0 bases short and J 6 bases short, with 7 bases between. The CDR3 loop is CASSVEGAEQYF. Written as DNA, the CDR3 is TGTGCCAGCAGCGTAGAGGGTGCCGAGCAGTACTTC.

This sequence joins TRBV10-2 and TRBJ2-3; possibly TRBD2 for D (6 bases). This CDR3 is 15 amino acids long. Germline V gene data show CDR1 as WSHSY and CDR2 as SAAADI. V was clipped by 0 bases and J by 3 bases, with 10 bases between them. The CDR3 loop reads CASSESASGTDTQYF. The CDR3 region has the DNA TGCGCCAGCAGTGAGTCTGCCAGCGGGACAGATACGCAGTATTTT.

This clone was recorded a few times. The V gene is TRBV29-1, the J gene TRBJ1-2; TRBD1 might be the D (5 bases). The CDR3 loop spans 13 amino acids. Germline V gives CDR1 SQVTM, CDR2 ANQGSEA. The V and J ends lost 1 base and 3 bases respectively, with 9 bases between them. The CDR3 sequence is CSVEAGKDYGYTF. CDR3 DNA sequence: TGCAGCGTTGAAGCAGGGAAGGACTATGGCTACACCTTC.

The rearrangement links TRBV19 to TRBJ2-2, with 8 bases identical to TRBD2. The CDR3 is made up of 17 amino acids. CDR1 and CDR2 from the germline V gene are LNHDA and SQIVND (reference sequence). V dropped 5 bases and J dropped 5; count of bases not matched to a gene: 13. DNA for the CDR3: TGTGCCAGTAGTGATCCAGCGGGAGACCCGAGGACCGGGGAGCTGTTTTTT. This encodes CASSDPAGDPRTGELFF.

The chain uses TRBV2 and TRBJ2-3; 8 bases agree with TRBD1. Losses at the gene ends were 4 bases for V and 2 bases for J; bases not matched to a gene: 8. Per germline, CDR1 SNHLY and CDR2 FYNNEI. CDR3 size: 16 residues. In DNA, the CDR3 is TGTGCCAGCAGTGTGAGTCGACAGGGGATCACAGATACGCAGTATTTT. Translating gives CASSVSRQGITDTQYF.

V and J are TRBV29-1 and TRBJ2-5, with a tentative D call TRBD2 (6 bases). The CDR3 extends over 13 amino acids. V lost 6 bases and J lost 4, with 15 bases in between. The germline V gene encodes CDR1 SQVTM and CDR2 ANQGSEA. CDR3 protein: CSVAGWGGETQYF. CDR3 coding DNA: TGCAGCGTCGCAGGGTGGGGAGGAGAGACCCAGTACTTC.

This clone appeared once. The CDR3 DNA follows: TGTGCCAGCAGCTTGGGGTGGGGTGAGACCCAGTACTTC. Protein: CASSLGWGETQYF. The V call is TRBV5-6, the J call TRBJ2-5; D is undetermined. The length of the CDR3 is 13 residues. V was shortened by 0 bases and J by 5 bases, with 8 bases between the two germline ends. The germline gives CDR1 SGHDT, CDR2 YYEEEE.

CDR3 nucleotide sequence: TGTGCCAGCGACGGTGTGAGCGGGAGTCCCCCCAACGAGCAGTACTTC. Protein product: CASDGVSGSPPNEQYF. V usage is TRBV28 and J usage is TRBJ2-7, with 8 bases matching TRBD2. Trimming took 8 bases from V and 5 from J; bases not matched to a gene: 17. CDR1 and CDR2 from the germline V gene are MDHEN and SYDVKM. The CDR3 length is 16 residues. The whole variable domain, remainder taken from reference TRBV28 and TRBJ2-7, is DVKVTQSSRYLVKRTGEKVFLECVQDMDHENMFWYRQDPGLGLRLIYFSYDVKMKEKGDIPEGYSVSREKKERFSLILESASTNQTSMYLCASDGVSGSPPNEQYFGPGTRLTVT.

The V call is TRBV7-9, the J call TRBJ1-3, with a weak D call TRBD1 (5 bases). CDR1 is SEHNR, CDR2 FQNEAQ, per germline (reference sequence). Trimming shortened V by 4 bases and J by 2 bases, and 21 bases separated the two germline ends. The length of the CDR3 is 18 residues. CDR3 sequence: CASSSPYLTGPTGNTIYF. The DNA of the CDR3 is TGTGCCAGCAGCTCCCCGTACCTTACAGGTCCGACTGGAAACACCATATATTTT.

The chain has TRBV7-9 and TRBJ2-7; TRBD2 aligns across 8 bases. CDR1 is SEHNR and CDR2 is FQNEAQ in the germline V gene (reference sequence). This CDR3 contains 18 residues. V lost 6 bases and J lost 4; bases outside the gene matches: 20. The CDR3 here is CASRTTASLAGRGYEQYF. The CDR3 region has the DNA TGTGCCAGCAGAACCACGGCTTCCCTAGCGGGCCGGGGATACGAGCAGTACTTC.

The CDR3: CASSIKSNTEAFF. DNA for the CDR3: TGTGCCAGTAGTATAAAGTCGAACACTGAAGCTTTCTTT. The chain uses TRBV19 and TRBJ1-1, with D unresolved. Trimming removed 2 bases at V and 1 base at J, with 5 bases between. The germline V gene has CDR1 LNHDA and CDR2 SQIVND (reference sequence). CDR3 length: 13 amino acids.

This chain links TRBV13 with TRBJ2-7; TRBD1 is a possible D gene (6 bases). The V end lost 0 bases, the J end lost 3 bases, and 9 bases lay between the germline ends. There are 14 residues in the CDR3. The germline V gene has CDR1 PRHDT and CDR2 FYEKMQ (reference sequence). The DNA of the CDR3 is TGTGCCAGCAGCTTAGGACAGGGAATCTACGAGCAGTACTTC. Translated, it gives CASSLGQGIYEQYF.

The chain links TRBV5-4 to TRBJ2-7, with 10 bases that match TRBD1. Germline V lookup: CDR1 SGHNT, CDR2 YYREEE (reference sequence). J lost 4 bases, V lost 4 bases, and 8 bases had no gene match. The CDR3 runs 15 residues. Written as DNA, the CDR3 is TGTGCCAGCAGCCTACCGGGACAGGGGATTTACGAGCAGTACTTC. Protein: CASSLPGQGIYEQYF.

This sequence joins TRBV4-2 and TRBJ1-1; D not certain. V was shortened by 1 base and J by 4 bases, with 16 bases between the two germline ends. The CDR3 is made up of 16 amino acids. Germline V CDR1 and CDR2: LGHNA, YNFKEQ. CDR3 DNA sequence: TGTGCCAGCAGCCAAGGGTTGGCAGCCGTTTCCACTGAAGCTTTCTTT. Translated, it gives CASSQGLAAVSTEAFF.

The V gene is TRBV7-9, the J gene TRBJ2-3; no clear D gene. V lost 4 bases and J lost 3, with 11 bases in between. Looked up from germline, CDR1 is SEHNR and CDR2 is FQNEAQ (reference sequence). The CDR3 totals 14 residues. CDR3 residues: CASSSEPPTDTQYF. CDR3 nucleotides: TGTGCCAGCAGCTCCGAACCGCCGACAGATACGCAGTATTTT.

The CDR3 DNA reads as TGTGCCAGCAGTTCGAATGCCCAGACAGGGCTTCAGCCCCAGCATTTT. Amino acid sequence: CASSSNAQTGLQPQHF. The genes are TRBV27 and TRBJ1-5, with 7 bases identical to TRBD1. The CDR3 is 16 residues long. Germline loops: CDR1 MNHEY, CDR2 SMNVEV (reference sequence). V lost 4 bases, J lost 6 bases, and 12 bases stayed unmatched.